Shown below are 18 T cell receptor beta chains from a single sample sequenced in a study of T cell responses to AZD1222 COVID-19 vaccine. TCRdb's copy holds only in-frame clones and misses some; the assay was immunoSEQ multiplex PCR. The table records 100,000 to 130,000 clones, 70% to 90% of them present only once. Sequences were derived from peripheral blood, sampled 28 days after the second AZD1222 dose. These receptors originate from an adult who received the AZD1222 COVID-19 vaccine.

The chain has TRBV28 and TRBJ2-1; 14 bases align to TRBD2. The junction had 4 bases not matched to a gene; V was cut back by 1 base and J by 8 bases. This CDR3 comprises 16 residues. Germline values: CDR1 MDHEN, CDR2 SYDVKM. This CDR3 is CASSLLGTSGGDEQFF. CDR3 in DNA: TGTGCCAGCAGTTTATTAGGGACTAGCGGGGGAGATGAGCAGTTCTTC. Filled out from reference TRBV28 and TRBJ2-1, the complete variable domain reads DVKVTQSSRYLVKRTGEKVFLECVQDMDHENMFWYRQDPGLGLRLIYFSYDVKMKEKGDIPEGYSVSREKKERFSLILESASTNQTSMYLCASSLLGTSGGDEQFFGPGTRLTVL.

V and J are TRBV9 and TRBJ1-3, with D perhaps matching TRBD1 (5 bases). V dropped 4 bases and J dropped 6 bases, with 17 bases sitting between them. CDR1 is SGDLS and CDR2 is YYNGEE in the germline V gene. The CDR3 consists of 15 residues. CDR3 sequence (DNA): TGTGCCAGCAGCCCTTCGTCCGGGACTCTAAACACCATATATTTT. Its protein is CASSPSSGTLNTIYF.

Of note for this clone: Other nucleotide sequences from this sample produce the same CDR3. V is TRBV6-5 and J is TRBJ2-2; D could derive from TRBD1 or TRBD2 (5 bases each). This CDR3 has 14 amino acids. Deletions cut 2 bases from V and 3 bases from J, with 7 bases between. In germline, CDR1 is MNHEY, CDR2 SVGAGI. The CDR3 DNA reads as TGTGCCAGCAGTTACAGAGGGGACACCGGGGAGCTGTTTTTT. Its translation: CASSYRGDTGELFF.

This rearrangement joins TRBV7-2 to TRBJ2-1, with 8 bases that match TRBD1. The CDR3 has 15 amino acids. J was trimmed by 0 bases and V by 5 bases; bases with no gene match: 3. The germline CDR1 and CDR2 sequences are SGHTA and FQGNSA. The CDR3 loop is CASSPTGGSYNEQFF. In DNA, the CDR3 is TGTGCCAGCAGCCCTACAGGGGGCTCCTACAATGAGCAGTTCTTC.

V usage is TRBV3-1 (or the pseudogene TRBV3-2) and J usage is TRBJ1-2, with 9 nucleotides matching TRBD1. The V gene's germline CDR1 is LGHDT and CDR2 YNNKEL (reference sequence). Germline trimming cut 3 bases from V and 4 bases from J; bases unmatched to any gene: 12. The length of the CDR3 is 17 residues. As DNA, the CDR3 is TGTGCCAGCAGCCATCAGGACAGGGGAGTTCAGAGCTATGGCTACACCTTC. The encoded protein is CASSHQDRGVQSYGYTF.

The chain employs TRBV4-1 and TRBJ1-2; no clear D gene. The germline V gene encodes CDR1 MGHRA and CDR2 YSYEKL. Trimming cost V 0 bases and J 4 bases, with 15 bases left between them. This CDR3 has 16 amino acids. The CDR3 DNA reads TGCGCCAGCAGCCAAGATCAGCGAGGGCAGAGCTATGGCTACACCTTC. The encoded protein is CASSQDQRGQSYGYTF.

V gene TRBV15 combines with J gene TRBJ2-7, with D possibly called TRBD1 or TRBD2 (6 bases each). Trimming cost V 1 base and J 7 bases, with 20 bases left between them. Per the germline V gene, CDR1 is LNHNV and CDR2 is YYDKDF (reference sequence). The CDR3 runs to 16 residues. Written as DNA, the CDR3 is TGTGCCACCAGCAGAGGTGCCAGGGGTGGGGGGATGGAGCAGTACTTC. This encodes CATSRGARGGGMEQYF.

The chain combines TRBV27 with TRBJ2-7; TRBD2 agrees at 8 bases. With V trimmed by 6 bases and J by 9 bases, 16 bases remained unmatched. CDR3 length equals 15 residues. Germline V gene sequence: CDR1 MNHEY, CDR2 SMNVEV (reference sequence). CDR3 sequence reads: CASRPGSGGSDPQYF. CDR3 nucleotide sequence: TGTGCCAGCAGGCCGGGCAGCGGGGGCTCCGACCCGCAGTACTTC.

V and J are TRBV6-5 and TRBJ2-1, with D unresolved. Germline loops: CDR1 MNHEY, CDR2 SVGAGI. With 5 bases removed from V and 6 bases from J, the gap between germline ends came to 17 bases. CDR3 size: 15 residues. The DNA of the CDR3 is TGTGCCAGCAGTACGCCCTGGACCCCGGGCAATGAGCAGTTCTTC. Encoded protein: CASSTPWTPGNEQFF.

V usage is TRBV12-3 or TRBV12-4 and J usage is TRBJ1-5; D is undetermined. The CDR3 covers 12 residues. Trimming cost V 3 bases and J 7 bases, with 7 bases left between them. CDR3 coding DNA: TGTGCCAGCAGTTTCTCCGGACAGCCCCAGCATTTT. As protein: CASSFSGQPQHF.

This chain links TRBV7-9 with TRBJ2-7; D gene unclear. V was shortened by 5 bases and J by 5 bases, with 16 bases between the two germline ends. Germline values: CDR1 SEHNR, CDR2 FQNEAQ (reference sequence). The CDR3 has 14 residues. CDR3 nucleotides: TGTGCCAGCAGCCCCCCTGCTAAGAGAGACGAGCAGTACTTC. Translation: CASSPPAKRDEQYF.

The chain is built from TRBV19 and TRBJ1-4, with D possibly being TRBD1 (6 bases). The CDR3 is made up of 15 amino acids. V lost 5 bases, J lost 0 bases, and 10 bases lay in between. The germline V gene encodes CDR1 LNHDA and CDR2 SQIVND (reference sequence). Here the CDR3 DNA reads TGTGCCAGTAGTTCCAGACAGGCAACTAATGAAAAACTGTTTTTT. Amino acid sequence: CASSSRQATNEKLFF.

This chain joins TRBV6-5 and TRBJ1-4; maybe TRBD1 (6 bases). The germline gives CDR1 MNHEY, CDR2 SVGAGI. The CDR3 totals 15 residues. V lost 5 bases and J 8 bases, leaving 18 bases between the germline ends. DNA for the CDR3: TGTGCCAGCAGTCTTAAGGGGGGGGCGCGGGAAAAACTGTTTTTT. Translation gives CASSLKGGAREKLFF.

In its sample, this clone was seen once. The sample holds other DNA sequences that translate to the same CDR3. This chain links TRBV12-3 or TRBV12-4 with TRBJ1-6, with TRBD1 matching over 8 bases. The CDR3 length is 13 residues. The trim removed 6 bases at V and 7 bases at J, leaving 2 bases unmatched. In nucleotides, the CDR3 is TGTGCCAGCAGCGGACAGGGAAATTCACCCCTCCACTTT. It is translated as CASSGQGNSPLHF.

CDR3 in DNA: TGTGCCAGCAGTACGACAGGGGGAACTGAAGCTTTCTTT. It codes for CASSTTGGTEAFF. The chain uses TRBV12-3 or TRBV12-4 and TRBJ1-1; TRBD1 matches at 9 bases. The CDR3 is 13 amino acids. V was clipped by 5 bases and J by 5 bases; unmatched bases: 3.

The CDR3 loop reads CASSRGDPNYGYTF. The DNA of the CDR3 is TGTGCCAGCAGCCGGGGGGACCCTAACTATGGCTACACCTTC. The V gene is TRBV5-4, the J gene TRBJ1-2; tentatively, D is TRBD1 (5 bases). The CDR3 contains 14 residues. Trimming cost V 4 bases and J 0 bases, with 10 bases left between them. Germline V gives CDR1 SGHNT, CDR2 YYREEE (reference sequence).

The chain combines TRBV5-1 with TRBJ2-2; D might be TRBD1 (6 bases). Germline V CDR1 and CDR2: SGHRS, YFSETQ. Trimming pared 4 bases from V and 6 bases from J, leaving 16 bases between. The CDR3 loop spans 15 amino acids. The CDR3 loop is CASSRDRLGAGELFF. The DNA for the CDR3 is TGCGCCAGCAGCAGAGACAGGCTAGGGGCCGGGGAGCTGTTTTTT.

This chain links TRBV2 with TRBJ1-5; D is unresolved. This CDR3 comprises 13 residues. V lost 7 bases and J lost 6, with 13 bases in between. Germline CDR1 and CDR2: SNHLY and FYNNEI. CDR3: CASKRRGLQPQHF. The CDR3 region has the DNA TGTGCCAGCAAACGGCGCGGTCTTCAGCCCCAGCATTTT.